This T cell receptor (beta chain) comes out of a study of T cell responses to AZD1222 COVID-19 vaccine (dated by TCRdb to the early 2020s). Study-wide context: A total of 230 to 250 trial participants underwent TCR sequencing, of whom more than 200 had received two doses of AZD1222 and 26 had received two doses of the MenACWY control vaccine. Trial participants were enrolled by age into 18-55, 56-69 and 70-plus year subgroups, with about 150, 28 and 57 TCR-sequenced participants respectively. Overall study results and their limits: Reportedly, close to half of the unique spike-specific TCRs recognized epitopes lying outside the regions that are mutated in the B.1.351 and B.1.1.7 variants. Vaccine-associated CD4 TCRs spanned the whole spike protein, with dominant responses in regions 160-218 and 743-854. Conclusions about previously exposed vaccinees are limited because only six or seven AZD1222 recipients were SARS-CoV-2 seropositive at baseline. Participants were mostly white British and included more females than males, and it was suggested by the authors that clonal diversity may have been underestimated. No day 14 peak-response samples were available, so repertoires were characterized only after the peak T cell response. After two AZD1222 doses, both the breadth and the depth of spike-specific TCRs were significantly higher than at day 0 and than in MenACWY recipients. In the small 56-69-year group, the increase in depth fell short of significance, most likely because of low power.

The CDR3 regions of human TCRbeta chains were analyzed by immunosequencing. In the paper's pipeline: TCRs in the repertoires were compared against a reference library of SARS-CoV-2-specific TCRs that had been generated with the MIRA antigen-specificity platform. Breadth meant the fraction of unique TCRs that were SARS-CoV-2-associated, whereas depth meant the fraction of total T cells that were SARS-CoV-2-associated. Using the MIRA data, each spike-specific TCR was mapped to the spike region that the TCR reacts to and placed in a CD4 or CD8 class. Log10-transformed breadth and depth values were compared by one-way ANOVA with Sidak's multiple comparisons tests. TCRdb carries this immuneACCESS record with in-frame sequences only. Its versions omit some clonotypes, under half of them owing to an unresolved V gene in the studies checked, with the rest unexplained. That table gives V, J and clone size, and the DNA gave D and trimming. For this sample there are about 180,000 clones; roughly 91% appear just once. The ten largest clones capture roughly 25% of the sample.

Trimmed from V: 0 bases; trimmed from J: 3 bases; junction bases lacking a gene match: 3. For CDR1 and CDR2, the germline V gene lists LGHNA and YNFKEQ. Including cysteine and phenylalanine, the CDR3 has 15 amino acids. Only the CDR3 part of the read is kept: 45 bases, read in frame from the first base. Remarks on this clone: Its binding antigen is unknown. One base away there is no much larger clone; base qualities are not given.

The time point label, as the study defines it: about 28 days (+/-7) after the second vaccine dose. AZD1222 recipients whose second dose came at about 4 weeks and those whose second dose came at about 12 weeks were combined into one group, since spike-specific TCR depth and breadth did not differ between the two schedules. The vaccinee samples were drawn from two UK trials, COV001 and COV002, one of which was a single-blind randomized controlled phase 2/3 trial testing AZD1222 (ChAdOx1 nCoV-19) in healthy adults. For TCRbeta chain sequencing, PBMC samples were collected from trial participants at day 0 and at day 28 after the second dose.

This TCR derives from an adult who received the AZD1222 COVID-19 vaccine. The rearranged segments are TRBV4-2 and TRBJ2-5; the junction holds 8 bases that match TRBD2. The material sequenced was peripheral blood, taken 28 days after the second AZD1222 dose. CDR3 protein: CASSQDREGKETQYF. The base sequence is TGTGCCAGCAGCCAAGATCGGGAGGGAAAAGAGACCCAGTACTTC.